This T cell receptor beta chain was sequenced for a study of OX40 agonist ivuxolimab in advanced cancers. On the study more broadly: Partial responses were achieved by three patients, one with hepatocellular carcinoma and two with cutaneous melanoma.

The assay was immunoSEQ multiplex PCR, and TCRdb's table has in-frame clones only and misses some. Of 65,000 to 80,000 clones listed, more than 70% are singletons. This CDR3 is built from 15 residues. Germline CDR1 SGHTA, CDR2 FQGNSA. V was pared by 1 base and J by 0 bases, with 7 bases between. The gene calls are TRBV7-2 and TRBJ1-3; D gene uncertain. This sequence originates from an adult with an advanced solid tumor such as melanoma, head and neck, liver or kidney cancer. Material: CD4+ or CD8+ T cells sorted from blood, obtained in a trial of the OX40 agonist ivuxolimab. The CDR3 here is CASSLGGFSGNTIYF. CDR3 bases: TGTGCCAGCAGCTTAGGGGGATTCTCTGGAAACACCATATATTTT.